One and the same sample provided the 10 T cell receptor beta chains below, sequenced in a study of a mutant IDH1 vaccine in newly diagnosed glioma. The antigens of these receptors remain unknown. Data came from immunoSEQ multiplex PCR; TCRdb stores just in-frame clones and leaves some out. The sample lists about 36,000 clones; around 80% were seen once. As to time point: week 11, during vaccination. Topical imiquimod was applied with each vaccine dose, which held 300 ug of mutant IDH1 20-mer peptide. The sample consisted of peripheral blood mononuclear cells (PBMCs), taken from a glioma patient whose treatment included an IDH1 peptide vaccine. The receptor source for this set is a woman between 25 and 40 years old with glioma. Some clones in this sample may be carry-over from other donors' samples.

The chain recombines TRBV6-5 with TRBJ1-2; no reliable D call. There are 13 residues in the CDR3. V gave up 2 bases and J gave up 7 bases, with 11 bases separating them. The V gene's germline CDR1 is MNHEY and CDR2 SVGAGI. CDR3 DNA sequence: TGTGCCAGCAGTTACGAGAGGGCTCGTGGCTACACCTTC. This codes for CASSYERARGYTF.

The gene calls are TRBV5-4 and TRBJ2-7; no definite D call. The CDR3 is 12 amino acids. The germline V gene has CDR1 SGHNT and CDR2 YYREEE (reference sequence). Trimming pared 0 bases from V and 5 bases from J, leaving 6 bases between. CDR3 nucleotides: TGTGCCAGCAGCTTGGACTCGGACGAGCAGTACTTC. Translation: CASSLDSDEQYF. Drawing the rest from reference TRBV5-4 and TRBJ2-7, the complete variable domain is ETGVTQSPTHLIKTRGQQVTLRCSSQSGHNTVSWYQQALGQGPQFIFQYYREEENGRGNFPPRFSGLQFPNYSSELNVNALELDDSALYLCASSLDSDEQYFGPGTRLTVT.

Concerning this clone: At one end the junction does not follow the germline gene, possibly because of a read error. This chain uses TRBV7-7 with TRBJ2-1; D possibly corresponds to TRBD2 (6 bases). The CDR3 runs to 16 residues. The germline CDR1 and CDR2 sequences are SSHAT and FNYEAQ (reference sequence). The CDR3 bases are TGTGCTAGCAGCCCCTTCCCGGGACTGTCGCCGGGGGAGCAGTTCTTC. Protein sequence: CASSPFPGLSPGEQFF. The full variable domain, in which reference TRBV7-7 and TRBJ2-1 provide the parts outside the CDR3, is GAGVSQSPRYKVTKRGQDVTLRCDPISSHATLYWYQQALGQGPEFLTYFNYEAQPDKSGLPSDRFSAERPEGSISTLTIQRTEQRDSAMYRCASSPFPGLSPGEQFFGPGTRLTVL.

The gene calls are TRBV19 and TRBJ2-1; TRBD1 matches 9 bases. V trimming: 3 bases; J trimming: 9 bases; junction bases outside the gene matches: 9. The CDR3 sequence is 15 residues long. The germline V gene encodes CDR1 LNHDA and CDR2 SQIVND (reference sequence). The CDR3: CASSMGWGQGGEQFF. The CDR3 region has the DNA TGTGCCAGTAGTATGGGTTGGGGACAGGGCGGTGAGCAGTTCTTC.

V is TRBV29-1 and J is TRBJ2-5, with 10 nucleotides matching TRBD2. Germline V lookup: CDR1 SQVTM, CDR2 ANQGSEA. V shed 5 bases, J shed 0 bases, and the junction held 9 bases outside the gene matches. This CDR3 region has 16 residues. The CDR3 sequence is CSVNGLADLYQETQYF. CDR3 in DNA: TGCAGCGTTAACGGACTAGCGGACCTGTACCAAGAGACCCAGTACTTC.

The chain joins TRBV9 to TRBJ1-3, with D uncertain. The V gene's germline CDR1 is SGDLS and CDR2 YYNGEE. The V end lost 1 base, the J end lost 0 bases, and 11 bases lay between the germline ends. This CDR3 has 16 amino acids. The DNA of the CDR3 is TGTGCCAGCAGCGTATCCCAGAGTGGCTCTGGAAACACCATATATTTT. Translation gives CASSVSQSGSGNTIYF.

This chain connects TRBV6-5 to TRBJ2-1; TRBD2 matches 12 bases. Germline loops: CDR1 MNHEY, CDR2 SVGAGI. The ends lost 2 bases at V and 7 bases at J; junction bases unmatched: 3. This CDR3 region has 15 residues. As DNA, the CDR3 is TGTGCCAGCAGTTACGGTCTAGCGGGAGGGAATGAGCAGTTCTTC. The encoded protein is CASSYGLAGGNEQFF.

The CDR3 loop is CASSPSVNEQFF. In nucleotides, the CDR3 is TGTGCCAGCAGCCCTAGCGTGAATGAGCAGTTCTTC. The J gene is TRBJ2-1, the V gene TRBV7-9, with a weak D call TRBD2 (6 bases). CDR1 and CDR2 (germline): SEHNR, FQNEAQ (reference sequence). CDR3 length: 12 residues. V was cut by 5 bases and J by 7 bases, with 9 bases left in between.

This chain uses TRBV14 with TRBJ1-2; TRBD1 aligns across 8 bases. V lost 4 bases to trimming and J lost 4 bases; unmatched junction nucleotides: 5. CDR1 SGHDN and CDR2 FVKESK come from the germline V gene. This CDR3 has 14 residues. CDR3 in amino acids: CASSRTGRTYGYTF. CDR3 coding DNA: TGTGCCAGCAGCCGGACAGGGCGGACCTATGGCTACACCTTC. Full variable domain (rest looked up from reference TRBV14 and TRBJ1-2): EAGVTQFPSHSVIEKGQTVTLRCDPISGHDNLYWYRRVMGKEIKFLLHFVKESKQDESGMPNNRFLAERTGGTYSTLKVQPAELEDSGVYFCASSRTGRTYGYTFGSGTRLTVV.

The rearrangement joins TRBV11-2 to TRBJ2-7, with TRBD1 matching 8 bases. After removal of 3 bases from V and 0 bases from J, the junction contained 1 base not matched to a gene. The germline V gene has CDR1 SGHAT and CDR2 FQNNGV. This CDR3 is 14 amino acids long. The DNA for the CDR3 is TGTGCCAGCAGCTTCGGACAGGGCTCCTACGAGCAGTACTTC. The encoded protein is CASSFGQGSYEQYF.